One T cell receptor beta chain is described in this entry. Its specificity is unknown. This sample is part of a study of metastatic and nonmetastatic thyroid tumors. As for the study in general: Peripheral blood and tumor or nodule samples from malignant and benign thyroid patients were compared. General observations from the study: As reported, TCR beta diversity in blood and tumor was significantly higher in malignant thyroid tumors than in benign nodules.

Thyroid surgery took place with no prior treatment in any patient. Trimming cost V 5 bases and J 2 bases; bases outside gene matches: 2. The CDR3 length is 14 residues. Germline V gene lookup returns CDR1 MGHRA and CDR2 YSYEKL. In the authors' methods: CDR3 differences across clinicopathological groups were used to build a distant-metastasis classifier for papillary thyroid cancer. Using MiXCR, TCRdb reanalyzed the PCR reads. The V and J calls, along with clone size, are taken from TCRdb and not from the paper's own processing. This sample yields around 8,700 clones, of which 26% are seen a single time; approximately 6.1% belongs to the top ten.

The chain has TRBV4-1 and TRBJ2-3, with TRBD1 matching 9 bases. Sequencing used adjacent normal tissue. This sequence was found in a female donor with papillary thyroid cancer or a benign thyroid nodule (not recorded which). Some clones in this sample may be carry-over from other donors' samples. The CDR3 nucleotides read TGCGCCAGCAGCAAACAGGGGGCCACAGATACGCAGTATTTT. Translating it yields CASSKQGATDTQYF.